Below are 15 T cell receptor beta chains sequenced from a single sample in a study of blood T cell repertoires in COVID-19. Generated by immunoSEQ multiplex PCR, the TCRdb table keeps only in-frame clones and is missing some. The table shows 150,000 to 200,000 clones, with approximately 84% occurring only once. The material sequenced was peripheral blood. Source of these receptors: a human donor with acute or convalescent COVID-19. The donor label of this sample is uncertain.

A few counts support this clone. The rearrangement uses TRBV19 and TRBJ2-3; 11 nucleotides agree with TRBD2. Germline CDR1 and CDR2: LNHDA and SQIVND (reference sequence). The CDR3 is made up of 17 amino acids. With V trimmed by 4 bases and J by 4 bases, 10 bases remained unmatched. The CDR3 bases are TGTGCCAGTAGTACTAGCGGGGGGTACTCCTCACCAGATACGCAGTATTTT. As protein: CASSTSGGYSSPDTQYF.

The V gene is TRBV18, the J gene TRBJ1-2; 7 bases map to TRBD1. The CDR3 has 15 amino acids. With 3 bases clipped from V and 7 bases from J, the junction kept 11 bases outside the gene matches. CDR1 is KGHSH and CDR2 is LQKENI in the germline V gene. Here the CDR3 DNA reads TGTGCCAGCTCACCCCTGGGACAGTCGGGTGGTGGCTACACCTTC. Translation gives CASSPLGQSGGGYTF.

This clone turned up a few times. The chain employs TRBV27 and TRBJ1-1; 7 bases match TRBD1. This CDR3 region has 16 residues. The junction had 8 bases not matched to a gene; V was cut back by 4 bases and J by 0 bases. Per germline, CDR1 MNHEY and CDR2 SMNVEV (reference sequence). DNA of the CDR3: TGTGCCAGCAGTTCAATCCTCAGGGGGATGAACACTGAAGCTTTCTTT. It yields the protein CASSSILRGMNTEAFF.

V and J are TRBV6-7 and TRBJ2-4; unclear D gene. TRBV6-7 falls under the ORF class, with uncertain function. This CDR3 has 18 residues. Trimming pared 2 bases from V and 0 bases from J, leaving 17 bases between. The CDR3 region is CASSYKEMVRLAKNIQYF. The CDR3 nucleotides are TGTGCCAGCAGTTACAAGGAGATGGTCAGACTAGCCAAAAACATTCAGTACTTC.

The V and J genes are TRBV3-1 (or the pseudogene TRBV3-2) and TRBJ2-2; TRBD1 agrees at 9 bases. Germline-derived CDR1 and CDR2 are LGHDT and YNNKEL (reference sequence). The ends lost 8 bases at V and 7 bases at J; junction bases unmatched: 14. The CDR3 has 16 amino acids. CDR3 in amino acids: CASRDRRTGVVGELFF. In DNA form, the CDR3 reads TGTGCCAGCCGCGACCGGCGGACAGGGGTGGTCGGGGAGCTGTTTTTT.

The chain carries TRBV5-1 and TRBJ2-1; perhaps TRBD2 as D (6 bases). The CDR3 consists of 14 residues. Between the trimmed V and J ends, which lost 4 bases and 0 bases, there was a span of 8 bases. Germline V gene sequence: CDR1 SGHRS, CDR2 YFSETQ. DNA of the CDR3: TGCGCCAGCAGCCCGGGGGACTCCTACAATGAGCAGTTCTTC. The encoded protein is CASSPGDSYNEQFF.

J is TRBJ2-7 and V is TRBV7-9; 7 bases agree with TRBD1. Germline V gene data show CDR1 as SEHNR and CDR2 as FQNEAQ (reference sequence). The V gene end was trimmed by 1 base and the J gene end by 4 bases; junction bases not matched to a gene: 4. The CDR3 totals 14 residues. As DNA, the CDR3 is TGTGCCAGCAGCTTAGAGGGGGCGAGATACGAGCAGTACTTC. This sequence encodes CASSLEGARYEQYF.

The rearrangement uses TRBV5-6 and TRBJ2-7, with TRBD2 matching 8 bases. The V gene's germline CDR1 is SGHDT and CDR2 YYEEEE. The CDR3 spans 17 residues. Trimming removed 5 bases from V and 5 bases from J; junction bases left unmatched: 18. CDR3 in amino acids: CASSSRLAKGRGDEQYF. The CDR3 DNA reads TGTGCCAGCAGTTCCCGACTAGCGAAGGGTCGAGGGGACGAGCAGTACTTC.

This chain links TRBV5-4 with TRBJ1-1; no reliable D call. Germline V gives CDR1 SGHNT, CDR2 YYREEE (reference sequence). Trimming shortened V by 2 bases and J by 3 bases, and 8 bases separated the two germline ends. This CDR3 is built from 13 residues. CDR3 nucleotide sequence: TGTGCCAGCAGCTTCTCCGGGGACACTGAAGCTTTCTTT. Its translation is CASSFSGDTEAFF.

The CDR3 DNA reads as TGTGCCATCAGTGAGCTACAGGGGACAGATACGCAGTATTTT. It is translated as CAISELQGTDTQYF. The V and J genes are TRBV10-3 and TRBJ2-3; 7 bases are a match to TRBD1. Germline CDR1 ENHRY, CDR2 SYGVKD. Trimming cost V 2 bases and J 3 bases; bases outside gene matches: 2. This CDR3 contains 14 residues.

This rearrangement joins TRBV19 to TRBJ2-5; tentative D call: TRBD2 (6 bases). Per the germline V gene, CDR1 is LNHDA and CDR2 is SQIVND (reference sequence). Trimming removed 3 bases at V and 4 bases at J, with 12 bases between. This CDR3 comprises 14 residues. The CDR3 reads CASSIRGTAETQYF. Here the CDR3 DNA reads TGTGCCAGTAGTATCCGCGGGACCGCAGAGACCCAGTACTTC.

The CDR3: CASSLETTGQGYGYTF. The CDR3 bases are TGTGCCAGCAGCTTAGAGACAACCGGCCAGGGGTATGGCTACACCTTC. The J gene is TRBJ1-2, the V gene TRBV7-8, with D perhaps TRBD1 (6 bases). Trimming shortened V by 1 base and J by 5 bases, and 17 bases separated the two germline ends. The CDR3 consists of 16 residues. Germline V gives CDR1 SGHVS, CDR2 FQNEAQ.

The rearrangement joins TRBV30 to TRBJ2-7; weak D call: TRBD1 (5 bases). The CDR3 has 13 residues. Trimming cost V 2 bases and J 0 bases, with 8 bases left between them. Germline loops: CDR1 GTSNPN, CDR2 SVGIG (reference sequence). The CDR3 region is CAWSLDSSYEQYF. CDR3 bases: TGTGCCTGGAGTCTTGACAGCTCCTACGAGCAGTACTTC. The complete variable domain, with remaining parts taken from reference TRBV30 and TRBJ2-7, reads SQTIHQWPATLVQPVGSPLSLECTVEGTSNPNLYWYRQAAGRGLQLLFYSVGIGQISSEVPQNLSASRPQDRQFILSSKKLLLSDSGFYLCAWSLDSSYEQYFGPGTRLTVT.

J is TRBJ1-6 and V is TRBV9; TRBD1 matches at 8 bases. The CDR3 consists of 15 residues. Germline V gene lookup returns CDR1 SGDLS and CDR2 YYNGEE. With 0 bases clipped from V and 9 bases from J, the junction kept 5 bases outside the gene matches. The CDR3 reads CASSVGETGVSPLHF. CDR3 bases: TGTGCCAGCAGCGTAGGTGAGACAGGGGTTTCACCCCTCCACTTT.

J is TRBJ2-7 and V is TRBV11-1; TRBD1 matches 9 bases. CDR1 and CDR2 from the germline V gene are SGHAT and FQDESV (reference sequence). The trim removed 3 bases at V and 7 bases at J, leaving 10 bases unmatched. This CDR3 is built from 15 residues. In nucleotides, the CDR3 is TGTGCCAGCAGCTTGACGACAGGGGGACGAGGAGAGCAGTACTTC. It codes for CASSLTTGGRGEQYF.